This T cell receptor (beta chain) was documented in a study of T cells after yellow fever vaccination. In the case of this clonotype: Its antigen is unidentified.

The study made its TCR cDNA through 5'RACE template switching. That step introduced a universal primer site along with UMIs. TCRdb recomputed calls from the 5' RACE reads with MiXCR, one row per CDR3 protein. In the table there are approximately 250,000 distinct CDR3 sequences, roughly 6.8% of which are singletons. General observations from the study: The presence of abundant clonotypes contaminating from the bulk population was possible in FACS-sorted repertoires. Secondary responses were weaker yet peaked faster, day 5 versus 15. Clonotypes shared by both compartments, CD4 and CD8, made up a small share.

The CDR3 is made up of 13 amino acids. The V gene lost 4 bases and the J gene lost 3 bases, with 10 bases spanning the gap. CDR1 ENHRY and CDR2 SYGVKD come from the germline V gene. The rearrangement links TRBV10-3 to TRBJ2-7; D gene ambiguous. This clonotype was sampled from a man in his thirties or forties who received the YFV17D yellow fever vaccine. Here the sequenced sample was CD4+ T cells sorted from PBMCs, taken on the day of the yellow fever booster vaccination. The CDR3 region is CAISAGTFYEQYF. CDR3 in DNA: TGTGCCATCAGTGCAGGTACCTTCTACGAGCAGTACTTC.